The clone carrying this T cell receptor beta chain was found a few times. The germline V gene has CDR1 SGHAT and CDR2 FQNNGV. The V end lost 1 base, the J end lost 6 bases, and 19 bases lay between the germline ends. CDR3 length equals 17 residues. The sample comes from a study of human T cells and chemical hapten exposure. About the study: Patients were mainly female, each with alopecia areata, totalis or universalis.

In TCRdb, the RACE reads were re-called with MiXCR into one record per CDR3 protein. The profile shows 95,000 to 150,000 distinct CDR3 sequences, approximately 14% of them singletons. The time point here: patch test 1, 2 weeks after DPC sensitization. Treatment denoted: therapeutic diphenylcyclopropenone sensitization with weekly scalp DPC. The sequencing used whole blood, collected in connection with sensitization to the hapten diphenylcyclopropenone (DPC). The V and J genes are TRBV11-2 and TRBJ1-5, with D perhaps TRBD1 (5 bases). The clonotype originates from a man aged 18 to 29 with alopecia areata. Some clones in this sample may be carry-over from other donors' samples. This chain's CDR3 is CASSLADTVSQGQPQHF. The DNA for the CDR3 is TGTGCCAGCAGCTTAGCCGACACTGTAAGTCAGGGTCAGCCCCAGCATTTT.